These 18 T cell receptor beta chains were sequenced from one sample in a study of regulatory T cells in long-lasting Graves disease. The time point denotes: persistent/refractory GD, antithyroid drugs over 5 years with positive TRAb. From PBMCs, RNA was extracted and then used to make the TCR library. The authors built TCR beta libraries using iRepertoire HTBI primers and Arm-PCR of CDR3 regions. TCRdb ran MiXCR on the multiplex PCR reads and lists one entry per CDR3 protein. The sample has under 450,000 distinct CDR3 sequences, 23% seen once. The sequenced sample was peripheral blood mononuclear cells (PBMCs), obtained when the disease was refractory, from a patient treated with antithyroid drugs. The receptors derive from a female donor with Graves disease.

This clonotype was picked up many times. The chain is built from TRBV20-1 and TRBJ2-7; 14 bases fit TRBD2. With 6 bases clipped from V and 3 bases from J, the junction kept 7 bases outside the gene matches. The CDR3 consists of 15 residues. Germline CDR1 reads DFQATT; CDR2 reads SNEGSKA (reference sequence). The CDR3 loop reads CSAGTSGSSDYEQYF. The CDR3 DNA is TGCAGTGCGGGGACTAGCGGGAGTAGCGACTACGAGCAGTACTTC.

This clonotype came up many times. The chain combines TRBV6-1 with TRBJ2-7; 10 nucleotides align to TRBD2. The length of the CDR3 is 13 residues. The trim removed 10 bases at V and 3 bases at J, leaving 6 bases unmatched. The germline V gene encodes CDR1 MNHNS and CDR2 SASEGT. The CDR3 DNA reads TGTGCCACCCTAAGGACTAGCGGCTACGAGCAGTACTTC. Translated, it gives CATLRTSGYEQYF.

As for this clonotype: It is likely a read error, because the conserved phenylalanine at the end of the CDR3 is missing. This chain connects TRBV18 to TRBJ1-4; D is unclear. CDR3 length: 15 residues. V lost 1 base and J lost 2, with 8 bases in between. The germline V gene encodes CDR1 KGHSH and CDR2 LQKENI. The DNA of the CDR3 is TGTGCCAGCTCACCACGGGCGGAGACTAATGAAAAACTGTTTCTT. It yields the protein CASSPRAETNEKLFL.

This clonotype was counted only a few times. CDR3 in DNA: TGTGCCAGTAGTGCGGGGGGGACAGGGGGCTATCAGCCCCAGCATTTT. Protein sequence: CASSAGGTGGYQPQHF. This sequence joins TRBV19 and TRBJ1-5; 12 bases are a match to TRBD1. V lost 5 bases to trimming and J lost 5 bases; unmatched junction nucleotides: 7. The CDR3 runs 16 residues. Germline V gene lookup returns CDR1 LNHDA and CDR2 SQIVND (reference sequence).

This clonotype was seen a handful of times. The chain uses TRBV20-1 and TRBJ2-7; 7 bases match TRBD2. CDR1 is DFQATT and CDR2 is SNEGSKA in the germline V gene (reference sequence). CDR3 size: 16 residues. V was pared by 5 bases and J by 0 bases, with 13 bases of the junction left unmatched. In DNA form, the CDR3 reads TGCAGTGCTTCTCACATGGGGGGGAAAAGCTCCTACGAGCAGTACTTC. Translating it yields CSASHMGGKSSYEQYF.

The chain is built from TRBV3-1 and TRBJ1-1, with D hard to call. The CDR3 totals 16 residues. Germline V gene sequence: CDR1 LGHDT, CDR2 YNNKEL (reference sequence). Trimming left V 1 base short and J 6 bases short, with 18 bases between. The CDR3 here is CASSQGAIGVGAEAFF. The CDR3 coding sequence is TGTGCCAGCAGCCAAGGGGCAATAGGAGTTGGTGCTGAAGCTTTCTTT.

The chain recombines TRBV5-1 with TRBJ1-1, with D unresolved. V shed 0 bases and J shed 0 bases, with 6 bases lying between them. The CDR3 totals 14 residues. Germline loops: CDR1 SGHRS, CDR2 YFSETQ. This chain's CDR3 is CASSLVQLNTEAFF. The CDR3 nucleotides read TGCGCCAGCAGCTTGGTACAGTTGAACACTGAAGCTTTCTTT.

This clonotype was seen repeatedly, ten times or more. The gene calls are TRBV27 and TRBJ2-1; TRBD2 is a possible D gene (6 bases). CDR3 length: 17 residues. From germline, CDR1 is MNHEY and CDR2 SMNVEV (reference sequence). V lost 6 bases, J lost 0 bases, and 18 bases lay in between. CDR3 nucleotides: TGTGCCAGCAGCCCCGGTGCGGGACCAAGCTCCTACAATGAGCAGTTCTTC. Protein product: CASSPGAGPSSYNEQFF.

The sample holds a few counts of this clonotype. V usage is TRBV6-1 and J usage is TRBJ1-1, with 9 nucleotides matching TRBD1. Losses at the gene ends were 8 bases for V and 1 base for J; bases not matched to a gene: 8. CDR1 is MNHNS and CDR2 is SASEGT in the germline V gene. The CDR3 is 15 amino acids. The CDR3, as DNA: TGTGCCAGCCGACTCCCGGGACAGGGGAACACTGAAGCTTTCTTT. This codes for CASRLPGQGNTEAFF.

The rearrangement uses TRBV16 and TRBJ2-7, with 7 bases matching TRBD1. Germline lookup yields CDR1 KGHSY and CDR2 FQNENV. This CDR3 comprises 15 residues. The V gene end was trimmed by 4 bases and the J gene end by 3 bases; junction bases not matched to a gene: 9. The CDR3 loop reads CASSPKDRKVYEQYF. CDR3 DNA: TGTGCCAGCAGCCCGAAGGACAGGAAGGTCTACGAGCAGTACTTC.

The chain joins TRBV7-9 to TRBJ1-4; TRBD1 aligns across 7 bases. J gave up 7 bases and V 1 base, and 6 bases lay outside the gene matches. In germline, CDR1 is SEHNR, CDR2 FQNEAQ (reference sequence). CDR3 length equals 15 residues. CDR3 region: CASSLGDRLREKLFF. The CDR3 bases are TGTGCCAGCAGCTTAGGGGACAGATTACGTGAAAAACTGTTTTTT.

This clonotype was recorded at least ten times. This chain uses TRBV6-1 with TRBJ2-7; a weak D match, TRBD2 (6 bases). V shed 7 bases and J shed 7 bases, with 26 bases lying between them. The CDR3 sequence is 16 residues long. Germline CDR1 is MNHNS and CDR2 is SASEGT. The CDR3 region is CASNTDERVVTGEQYF. DNA of the CDR3: TGTGCCAGCAATACGGACGAGCGGGTTGTGACGGGGGAGCAGTACTTC.

This rearrangement joins TRBV3-1 to TRBJ2-7; either TRBD1 or TRBD2 may fit D (6 bases each). The CDR3 spans 15 residues. CDR1 is LGHDT and CDR2 is YNNKEL in the germline V gene (reference sequence). Deletions cut 3 bases from V and 1 base from J, with 13 bases between. CDR3 amino acids: CASSHERRGSYEQYF. CDR3 DNA sequence: TGTGCCAGCAGCCACGAGCGGAGGGGGTCCTACGAGCAGTACTTC.

This clonotype was seen many times. The chain recombines TRBV2 with TRBJ2-7; D remains unclear. Germline V lookup: CDR1 SNHLY, CDR2 FYNNEI. Trimming shortened V by 6 bases and J by 9 bases, and 12 bases separated the two germline ends. The CDR3 has 11 amino acids. The CDR3 sequence is CASRSEFRQYF. In DNA form, the CDR3 reads TGTGCCAGCAGAAGCGAGTTTCGGCAGTACTTC.

This clonotype was observed many times. The V and J genes are TRBV6-5 and TRBJ1-1, with D possibly being TRBD1 (6 bases). Trimming removed 4 bases at V and 7 bases at J, with 10 bases between. The CDR3 runs to 12 residues. CDR1 and CDR2 from the germline V gene are MNHEY and SVGAGI. The CDR3 nucleotides are TGTGCCAGCAGTTCCCAGGGGTTTGAAGCTTTCTTT. Amino acids: CASSSQGFEAFF.

CDR3 bases: TGTGCCAGCAGCGTAGGTGGGTCCAAAAACATTCAGTACTTC. This translates into CASSVGGSKNIQYF. J is TRBJ2-4 and V is TRBV9; D uncertain. V was pared by 0 bases and J by 2 bases, with 6 bases between. CDR1 SGDLS and CDR2 YYNGEE come from the germline V gene. The CDR3 contains 14 residues.

This clonotype was seen a few times. The genes are TRBV27 and TRBJ1-1; the D is unclear. The CDR3 has 13 amino acids. The V and J ends lost 5 bases and 1 base respectively, with 8 bases between them. The germline gives CDR1 MNHEY, CDR2 SMNVEV (reference sequence). For the CDR3, the DNA is TGTGCCAGCAGTCCTAGATGGAACACTGAAGCTTTCTTT. It translates to CASSPRWNTEAFF.

The V gene is TRBV9, the J gene TRBJ1-3, with TRBD1 as a possible D gene (6 bases). This CDR3 contains 15 residues. The V gene's germline CDR1 is SGDLS and CDR2 YYNGEE. Trimming took 3 bases from V and 3 from J, leaving 13 bases between them. The CDR3 coding sequence is TGTGCCAGCAGCGCAGACAGGCAGGGTGGAAACACCATATATTTT. Translated: CASSADRQGGNTIYF.